The 14 T cell receptor beta chains below were found in one sample sequenced in a study of CD8 T cells in Susac syndrome. Reverse transcription of about 0.5 to 1 ug RNA used random hexamers. TCRdb fed the immunoSEQ multiplex PCR reads into MiXCR, producing one record per CDR3 protein. The sample consists of approximately 190,000 distinct CDR3 sequences, around 90% of them appearing once. The sample comprised CD4+ T cells from PBMCs. All receptors derive from a human donor with Susac syndrome.

The chain employs TRBV19 and TRBJ2-3; 8 bases are shared with TRBD2. The V segment lost 4 bases and the J segment 5 bases; nucleotides outside the gene matches: 8. This CDR3 comprises 15 residues. Germline assignment: CDR1 LNHDA and CDR2 SQIVND (reference sequence). CDR3 in DNA: TGTGCCAGTAGTACCTTAGCGGGAAAGGGAGATACGCAGTATTTT. It translates to CASSTLAGKGDTQYF.

V gene TRBV9 combines with J gene TRBJ2-1; D possibly matches TRBD1 or TRBD2 (6 bases each). The length of the CDR3 is 13 residues. Germline V lookup: CDR1 SGDLS, CDR2 YYNGEE. Trimming stripped 0 bases from V and 10 bases from J, with 11 bases between. The CDR3 is CASSVDWRGEQFF. CDR3 in DNA: TGTGCCAGCAGCGTAGATTGGAGGGGGGAGCAGTTCTTC.

This sequence joins TRBV28 and TRBJ2-7; 8 bases match TRBD1. Germline values: CDR1 MDHEN, CDR2 SYDVKM. V gave up 6 bases and J gave up 2 bases; unmatched junction bases: 6. CDR3 length equals 14 residues. CDR3 coding DNA: TGTGCCAGCAGAGGACAGGGTAGCACCTACGAGCAGTACTTC. It translates to CASRGQGSTYEQYF.

The chain joins TRBV30 to TRBJ2-3; no reliable D call. The V gene lost 2 bases and the J gene lost 4 bases, with 13 bases spanning the gap. Germline V gene data show CDR1 as GTSNPN and CDR2 as SVGIG (reference sequence). The CDR3 loop spans 14 amino acids. CDR3 coding DNA: TGTGCCTGGAGTCGTCAGGTGGGCGCAGATACGCAGTATTTT. It codes for CAWSRQVGADTQYF.

This clonotype was counted between two and nine times. The chain links TRBV20-1 to TRBJ2-7, with TRBD2 matching 12 bases. The ends lost 1 base at V and 4 bases at J; junction bases unmatched: 2. This CDR3 is built from 14 residues. CDR1 and CDR2 (germline): DFQATT, SNEGSKA (reference sequence). The CDR3 coding sequence is TGCAGTGCTAGAGGGCTAGCGGGGGGGTACGAGCAGTACTTC. It encodes CSARGLAGGYEQYF.

This chain links TRBV10-3 with TRBJ2-1; maybe TRBD2 (6 bases). The V gene's germline CDR1 is ENHRY and CDR2 SYGVKD. Trimming removed 3 bases from V and 14 bases from J, with 17 bases in between. The CDR3 runs 13 residues. CDR3 loop: CAISELTSFRKFF. DNA for the CDR3: TGTGCCATCAGTGAACTCACTAGCTTTAGGAAGTTCTTC.

The genes are TRBV7-9 and TRBJ2-7; either TRBD1 or TRBD2 may fit D (5 bases each). Per the germline V gene, CDR1 is SEHNR and CDR2 is FQNEAQ (reference sequence). V lost 0 bases to trimming and J lost 5 bases, with 11 bases between them. This CDR3 comprises 14 residues. This CDR3 reads CASSLAGRGDEQYF. The CDR3 region has the DNA TGTGCCAGCAGCTTAGCTGGTCGAGGGGACGAGCAGTACTTC. Complete variable domain (other parts from reference TRBV7-9 and TRBJ2-7): DTGVSQNPRHKITKRGQNVTFRCDPISEHNRLYWYRQTLGQGPEFLTYFQNEAQLEKSRLLSDRFSAERPKGSFSTLEIQRTEQGDSAMYLCASSLAGRGDEQYFGPGTRLTVT.

Only one count was recorded for this clonotype. The CDR3 is CASGRVAGTYNEQFF. The CDR3 nucleotides are TGTGCTAGTGGCCGAGTGGCGGGGACCTACAATGAGCAGTTCTTC. V usage is TRBV12-5 and J usage is TRBJ2-1, with D perhaps TRBD2 (6 bases). This CDR3 contains 15 residues. V lost 6 bases, J lost 2 bases, and 14 bases lay in between. CDR1 LGHNT and CDR2 FRNRAP come from the germline V gene. The variable domain in full, completed from reference TRBV12-5 and TRBJ2-1, reads DARVTQTPRHKVTEMGQEVTMRCQPILGHNTVFWYRQTMMQGLELLAYFRNRAPLDDSGMPKDRFSAEMPDATLATLKIQPSEPRDSAVYFCASGRVAGTYNEQFFGPGTRLTVL.

The V and J genes are TRBV20-1 and TRBJ2-3, with D hard to call. V lost 1 base to trimming and J lost 0 bases, with 11 bases between them. CDR3 length: 15 amino acids. The germline gives CDR1 DFQATT, CDR2 SNEGSKA (reference sequence). CDR3 in DNA: TGCAGTGCTAGAGGGAAAAGCTCTAGCACAGATACGCAGTATTTT. This codes for CSARGKSSSTDTQYF.

In this sample, this clonotype turned up once. The chain links TRBV12-3 or TRBV12-4 to TRBJ2-1; 8 positions match TRBD2. The CDR3 contains 17 residues. The V and J ends lost 0 bases and 3 bases, in that order; junction bases with no gene match: 7. In DNA form, the CDR3 reads TGTGCCAGCAGTTTAGCGAAAGGCGGGAGGATCTACAATGAGCAGTTCTTC. It encodes CASSLAKGGRIYNEQFF.

CDR3 coding DNA: TGCGCCAGCAGCCAAAATCCGGACAGCACAGATACGCAGTATTTT. This encodes CASSQNPDSTDTQYF. This rearrangement joins TRBV5-1 to TRBJ2-3; D is unresolved. The CDR3 totals 15 residues. CDR1 and CDR2 (germline): SGHRS, YFSETQ. The V gene lost 4 bases and the J gene lost 0 bases, with 12 bases spanning the gap.

This clonotype was seen a single time. In DNA form, the CDR3 reads TGTGCCAGCAGTTATCCGGGACTAGCGGGAGGAGGGGGTGAGCAGTTCTTC. This gives the protein CASSYPGLAGGGGEQFF. The chain combines TRBV6-5 with TRBJ2-1, with 15 bases aligning to TRBD2. Germline V gene lookup returns CDR1 MNHEY and CDR2 SVGAGI. This CDR3 is 17 amino acids long. V lost 3 bases and J lost 9; bases outside the gene matches: 9.

This chain connects TRBV6-2 or TRBV6-3 to TRBJ2-3; D ambiguous. CDR3 length equals 12 residues. Trimming shortened V by 2 bases and J by 6 bases, and 6 bases separated the two germline ends. Per the germline V gene, CDR1 is MNHEY and CDR2 is SVGEGT. In DNA form, the CDR3 reads TGTGCCAGCAGTTACGTAGGCGATACGCAGTATTTT. Translation: CASSYVGDTQYF.

This chain connects TRBV9 to TRBJ2-2; TRBD1 or TRBD2 may be the D gene (5 bases each). This CDR3 region has 13 residues. Germline CDR1 SGDLS, CDR2 YYNGEE. V lost 1 base to trimming and J lost 6 bases, with 7 bases between them. CDR3 region: CASSVLGAGELFF. The DNA for the CDR3 is TGTGCCAGCAGCGTATTGGGGGCCGGGGAGCTGTTTTTT.